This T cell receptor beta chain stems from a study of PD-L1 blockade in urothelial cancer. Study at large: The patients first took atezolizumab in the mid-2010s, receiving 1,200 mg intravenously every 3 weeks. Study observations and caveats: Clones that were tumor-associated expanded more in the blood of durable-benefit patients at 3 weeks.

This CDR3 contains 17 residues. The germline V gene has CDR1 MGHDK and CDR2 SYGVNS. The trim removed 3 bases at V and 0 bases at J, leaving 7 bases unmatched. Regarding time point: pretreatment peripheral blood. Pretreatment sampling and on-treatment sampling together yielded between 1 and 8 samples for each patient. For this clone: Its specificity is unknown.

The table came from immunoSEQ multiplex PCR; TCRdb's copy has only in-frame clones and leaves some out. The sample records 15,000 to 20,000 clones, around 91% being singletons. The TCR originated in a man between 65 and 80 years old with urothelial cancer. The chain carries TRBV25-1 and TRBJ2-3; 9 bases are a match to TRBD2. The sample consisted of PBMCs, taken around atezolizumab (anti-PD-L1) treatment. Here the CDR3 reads CASSEPGTSISTDTQYF. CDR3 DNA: TGTGCCAGCAGTGAGCCCGGGACTAGCATAAGCACAGATACGCAGTATTTT.